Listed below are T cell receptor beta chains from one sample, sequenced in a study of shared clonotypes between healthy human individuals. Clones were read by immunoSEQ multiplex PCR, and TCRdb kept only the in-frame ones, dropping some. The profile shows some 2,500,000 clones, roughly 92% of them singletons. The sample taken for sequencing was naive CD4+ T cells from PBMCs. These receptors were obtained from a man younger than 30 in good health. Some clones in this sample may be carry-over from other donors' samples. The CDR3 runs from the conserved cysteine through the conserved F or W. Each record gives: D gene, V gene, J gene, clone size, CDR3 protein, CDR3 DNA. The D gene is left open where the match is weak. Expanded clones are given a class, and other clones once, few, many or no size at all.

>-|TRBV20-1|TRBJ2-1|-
CSAINPAEQFF
TGCAGTGCTATTAATCCGGCTGAGCAGTTCTTC
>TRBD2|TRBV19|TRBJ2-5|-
CATRETWTSGSQETQYF
TGTGCCACCCGAGAGACCTGGACTAGCGGGAGTCAAGAGACCCAGTACTTC
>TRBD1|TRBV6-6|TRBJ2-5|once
CASSGQGGEQYF
TGTGCCAGCAGCGGACAGGGAGGAGAGCAGTACTTC
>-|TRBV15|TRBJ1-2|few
CATSRDRGGYTF
TGTGCCACCAGCAGAGATCGAGGTGGCTACACCTTC
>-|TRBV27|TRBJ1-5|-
CASSPQGPFSNQPQHF
TGTGCCAGCAGTCCTCAGGGACCGTTTAGCAATCAGCCCCAGCATTTT
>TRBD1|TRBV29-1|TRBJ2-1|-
CSVERGRGGNEQFF
TGCAGCGTTGAGAGGGGGCGCGGAGGCAATGAGCAGTTCTTC
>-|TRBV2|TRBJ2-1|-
CASSGGNNEQFF
TGTGCCAGCAGTGGGGGGAACAATGAGCAGTTCTTC
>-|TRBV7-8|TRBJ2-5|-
CASSLAVAVQETQYF
TGTGCCAGCAGCTTAGCGGTGGCAGTCCAAGAGACCCAGTACTTC
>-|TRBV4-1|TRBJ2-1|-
CASSQDGSLTLSGEQFF
TGCGCCAGCAGCCAAGATGGCAGCCTAACTCTTTCGGGGGAGCAGTTCTTC
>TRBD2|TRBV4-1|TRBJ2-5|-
CASSQDSGGLAEETQYF
TGCGCCAGCAGCCAAGACAGCGGGGGACTAGCGGAAGAGACCCAGTACTTC
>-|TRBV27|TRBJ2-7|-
CASSPLRQSTYEQYF
TGTGCCAGCAGTCCACTCCGACAAAGTACCTACGAGCAGTACTTC
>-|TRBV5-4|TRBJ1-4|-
CASSPGTSPSTNEKLFF
TGTGCCAGCAGTCCCGGGACATCTCCATCAACTAATGAAAAACTGTTTTTT
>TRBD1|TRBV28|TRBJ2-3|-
CASSLWDRSTDTQYF
TGTGCCAGCAGTCTTTGGGACAGGAGCACAGATACGCAGTATTTT
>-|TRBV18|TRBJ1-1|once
CASSPPGVTEAFF
TGTGCCAGCTCACCACCGGGGGTAACTGAAGCTTTCTTT
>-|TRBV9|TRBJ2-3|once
CASSVAGADTDTQYF
TGTGCCAGCAGCGTAGCGGGAGCCGACACAGATACGCAGTATTTT
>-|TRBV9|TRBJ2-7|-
CASSVGPGHAYEQYF
TGTGCCAGCAGCGTAGGTCCCGGACATGCCTACGAGCAGTACTTC
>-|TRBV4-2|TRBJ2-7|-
CASSRGASSYEQYF
TGTGCCAGCAGCAGAGGGGCGTCGTCCTACGAGCAGTACTTC
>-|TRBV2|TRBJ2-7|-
CASSERSYEQYF
TGTGCCAGCAGTGAACGAAGCTACGAGCAGTACTTC
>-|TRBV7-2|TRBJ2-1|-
CASSLDGDTSYNEQFF
TGTGCCAGCAGCTTAGACGGGGATACGTCCTACAATGAGCAGTTCTTC
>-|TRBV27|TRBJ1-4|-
CASSSLRQYATNEKLFF
TGTGCCAGCAGCTCCCTCAGGCAGTATGCAACTAATGAAAAACTGTTTTTT
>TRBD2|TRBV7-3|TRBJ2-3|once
CASSYGLAGVTDTQYF
TGTGCCAGCAGCTACGGACTAGCGGGAGTGACAGATACGCAGTATTTT
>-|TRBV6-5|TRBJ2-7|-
CASSTTSGSSYEQYF
TGTGCCAGCAGTACAACGTCGGGGAGCTCCTACGAGCAGTACTTC
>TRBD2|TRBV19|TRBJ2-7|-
CASSRKGAGGPPRQYF
TGTGCCAGTAGTAGGAAAGGAGCGGGAGGCCCCCCCAGGCAGTACTTC
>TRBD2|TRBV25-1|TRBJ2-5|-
CASSDRTSGRETQYF
TGTGCCAGCAGTGATAGGACTAGCGGGAGGGAGACCCAGTACTTC
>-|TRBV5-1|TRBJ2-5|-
CASSPNTATRRETQYF
TGCGCCAGCAGCCCCAATACAGCTACGAGGCGGGAGACCCAGTACTTC
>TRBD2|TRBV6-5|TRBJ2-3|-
CASSYSGLAGVRGQYF
TGTGCCAGCAGTTACTCAGGACTAGCGGGAGTGCGGGGGCAGTATTTT
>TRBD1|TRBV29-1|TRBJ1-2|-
CSIQHRGQGNYGYTF
TGCAGCATCCAACACCGGGGACAGGGGAACTATGGCTACACCTTC
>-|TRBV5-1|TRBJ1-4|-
CASSASTGRLFF
TGCGCCAGCAGCGCTTCGACAGGTAGACTGTTTTTT
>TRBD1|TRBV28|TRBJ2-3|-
CASSRDRVPDTQYF
TGTGCCAGCAGTCGGGACAGGGTACCAGATACGCAGTATTTT
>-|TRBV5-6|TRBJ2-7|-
CASSLGMYYEQYF
TGTGCCAGCAGCTTGGGTATGTACTACGAGCAGTACTTC
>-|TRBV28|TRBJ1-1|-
CASSWGGGRYTEAFF
TGTGCCAGCAGTTGGGGAGGGGGTCGGTACACTGAAGCTTTCTTT
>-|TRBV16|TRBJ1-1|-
CASSQSPDREAFF
TGTGCCAGCAGCCAATCTCCAGACAGGGAAGCTTTCTTT
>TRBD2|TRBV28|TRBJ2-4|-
CASGGLALSRAKNIQYF
TGTGCCAGTGGTGGACTAGCGTTATCAAGAGCCAAAAACATTCAGTACTTC
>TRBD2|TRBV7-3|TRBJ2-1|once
CASSPGGSSYNEQFF
TGTGCCAGCAGCCCCGGGGGGAGCTCCTACAATGAGCAGTTCTTC
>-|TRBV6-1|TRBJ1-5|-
CASRDTYNQPQHF
TGTGCCAGCCGGGATACATACAATCAGCCCCAGCATTTT
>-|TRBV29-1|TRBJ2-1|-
CSANRVGLGSYNEQFF
TGCAGCGCCAACCGGGTGGGTTTAGGATCCTACAATGAGCAGTTCTTC
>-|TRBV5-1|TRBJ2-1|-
CASSLVGVDNEQFF
TGCGCCAGCAGCTTGGTGGGGGTGGACAATGAGCAGTTCTTC
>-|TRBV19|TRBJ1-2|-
CASSPRGVGNYGYTF
TGTGCCAGTAGTCCTAGGGGTGTCGGCAACTATGGCTACACCTTC
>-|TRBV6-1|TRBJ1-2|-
CASRRPGTHASGYTF
TGTGCCAGCCGAAGACCCGGGACCCATGCAAGTGGCTACACCTTC
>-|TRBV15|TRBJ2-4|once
CATSRDSSANENIQYF
TGTGCCACCAGCAGAGATTCGAGCGCGAACGAAAACATTCAGTACTTC
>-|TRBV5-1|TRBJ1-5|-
CASSPDSRNQPQHF
TGCGCCAGCAGCCCGGACTCCCGCAATCAGCCCCAGCATTTT
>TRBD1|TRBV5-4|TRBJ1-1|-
CASSWGQNMNTEAFF
TGTGCCAGCAGCTGGGGACAGAACATGAACACTGAAGCTTTCTTT
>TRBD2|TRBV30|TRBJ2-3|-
CAWSDYSGSSYTQYF
TGTGCCTGGAGTGACTATAGCGGGAGTAGCTATACGCAGTATTTT
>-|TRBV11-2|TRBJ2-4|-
CASSLPTGKNIQYF
TGTGCCAGCAGCTTACCGACAGGAAAAAACATTCAGTACTTC
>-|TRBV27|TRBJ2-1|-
CASSSPREAYNEQFF
TGTGCCAGCAGCTCCCCCCGCGAGGCCTACAATGAGCAGTTCTTC
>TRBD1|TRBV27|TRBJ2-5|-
CASSLWGDRGETQYF
TGTGCCAGCAGTTTATGGGGGGACAGGGGAGAGACCCAGTACTTC
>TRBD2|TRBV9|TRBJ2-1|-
CASSDLAGLSGEQFF
TGTGCCAGCAGCGACCTAGCGGGTCTTTCGGGTGAGCAGTTCTTC
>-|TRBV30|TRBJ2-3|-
CAWAEGLTDTQYF
TGTGCCTGGGCGGAGGGGTTGACAGATACGCAGTATTTT
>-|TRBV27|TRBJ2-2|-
CASSLGGASWVAGELFF
TGTGCCAGCAGTTTGGGGGGCGCTTCGTGGGTAGCCGGGGAGCTGTTTTTT